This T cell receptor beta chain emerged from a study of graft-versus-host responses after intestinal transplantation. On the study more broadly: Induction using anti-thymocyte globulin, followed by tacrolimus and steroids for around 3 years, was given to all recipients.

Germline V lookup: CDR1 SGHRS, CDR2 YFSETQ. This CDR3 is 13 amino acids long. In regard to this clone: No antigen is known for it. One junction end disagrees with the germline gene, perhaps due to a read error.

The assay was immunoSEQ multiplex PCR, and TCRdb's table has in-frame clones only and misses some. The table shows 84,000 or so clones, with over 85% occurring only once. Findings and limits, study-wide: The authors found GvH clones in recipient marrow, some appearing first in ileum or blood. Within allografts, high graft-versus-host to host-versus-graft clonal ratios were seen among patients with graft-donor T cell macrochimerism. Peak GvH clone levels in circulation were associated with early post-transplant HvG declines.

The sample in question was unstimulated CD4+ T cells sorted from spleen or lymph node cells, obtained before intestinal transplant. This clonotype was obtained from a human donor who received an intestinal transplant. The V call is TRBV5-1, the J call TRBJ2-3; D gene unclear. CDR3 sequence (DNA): TGCGCCAGCGGCTTGCCAGCCACAGATACGCAGTATTTT. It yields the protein CASGLPATDTQYF.